A single sample gave rise to the 24 T cell receptor beta chains below, sequenced in a study of T cell changes during pregnancy in multiple sclerosis. Here immunoSEQ multiplex PCR was the method, and the copy in TCRdb shows in-frame clones only, minus some. Of just under 70,000 clones listed, about 90% are singletons. Material: peripheral blood, obtained in the second trimester of pregnancy. These receptors were collected from a female donor with multiple sclerosis, enrolled in a pregnancy study.

This chain links TRBV28 with TRBJ2-5; 8 positions agree with TRBD1. This CDR3 has 15 residues. V lost 6 bases and J lost 5; bases outside the gene matches: 11. Germline V lookup: CDR1 MDHEN, CDR2 SYDVKM. CDR3: CASRGARGRGETQYF. CDR3 bases: TGTGCCAGCAGAGGGGCCAGGGGGCGTGGGGAGACCCAGTACTTC.

The rearrangement links TRBV5-1 to TRBJ2-5; 9 nucleotides agree with TRBD1. This CDR3 is 19 amino acids long. CDR1 and CDR2 (germline): SGHRS, YFSETQ. Trimming at V came to 0 bases and at J to 5 bases, leaving 17 bases not matched to a gene. In DNA form, the CDR3 reads TGCGCCAGCAGCTTGGAAAGGAGCTTGGCGGACAGGGGAGGGGAGACCCAGTACTTC. The encoded protein is CASSLERSLADRGGETQYF.

The chain carries TRBV5-1 and TRBJ1-1; TRBD1 matches at 7 bases. Per germline, CDR1 SGHRS and CDR2 YFSETQ. The CDR3 spans 13 residues. V was clipped by 4 bases and J by 4 bases; unmatched bases: 4. CDR3 region: CASSRDSSTEAFF. For the CDR3, the DNA is TGCGCCAGCAGCCGGGACAGTAGCACTGAAGCTTTCTTT.

The chain recombines TRBV15 with TRBJ1-4, with 7 bases identical to TRBD1. The germline CDR1 and CDR2 sequences are LNHNV and YYDKDF (reference sequence). The CDR3 totals 13 residues. The trim removed 6 bases at V and 4 bases at J, leaving 2 bases unmatched. CDR3 amino acids: CATRRQGNEKLFF. The CDR3 region has the DNA TGTGCCACCAGGAGACAGGGTAATGAAAAACTGTTTTTT. The whole variable domain, filled in from reference TRBV15 and TRBJ1-4, reads DAMVIQNPRYQVTQFGKPVTLSCSQTLNHNVMYWYQQKSSQAPKLLFHYYDKDFNNEADTPDNFQSRRPNTSFCFLDIRSPGLGDTAMYLCATRRQGNEKLFFGSGTQLSVL.

The chain employs TRBV7-9 and TRBJ1-1, with unresolved D. Trimming stripped 5 bases from V and 0 bases from J, with 19 bases between. Germline CDR1 SEHNR, CDR2 FQNEAQ (reference sequence). The CDR3 is made up of 17 amino acids. The CDR3 loop reads CASSPSWTQVMNTEAFF. The CDR3 DNA is TGTGCCAGCAGCCCCTCGTGGACTCAGGTCATGAACACTGAAGCTTTCTTT.

The genes are TRBV11-2 and TRBJ1-2; unclear D gene. The germline V and J ends were trimmed by 4 bases and 10 bases, with 16 bases remaining between them. This CDR3 is 13 amino acids long. CDR1 is SGHAT and CDR2 is FQNNGV in the germline V gene. CDR3 residues: CASSSTGFRVYTF. In DNA, the CDR3 is TGTGCCAGCAGCTCCACGGGGTTTCGCGTCTACACCTTC.

This rearrangement joins TRBV15 to TRBJ2-5, with D uncertain. The CDR3 has 13 amino acids. The germline V gene has CDR1 LNHNV and CDR2 YYDKDF (reference sequence). The ends were cut back, 0 bases at V and 8 bases at J, with 10 bases in the middle. CDR3 residues: CATSRDSSSTQYF. CDR3 in DNA: TGTGCCACCAGCAGAGATAGTTCGAGCACCCAGTACTTC.

The V call is TRBV7-2, the J call TRBJ2-1; 11 bases map to TRBD2. CDR3 length equals 16 residues. V was clipped by 5 bases and J by 6 bases; unmatched bases: 9. Per germline, CDR1 SGHTA and CDR2 FQGNSA. The CDR3 DNA is TGTGCCAGCAGCATCCATAGCGGGGGGGCCTCCAATGAGCAGTTCTTC. Translating it yields CASSIHSGGASNEQFF.

The J gene is TRBJ1-5, the V gene TRBV7-8; TRBD1 might be the D (6 bases). With 1 base removed from V and 3 bases from J, the gap between germline ends came to 10 bases. The CDR3 length is 15 residues. Germline-derived CDR1 and CDR2 are SGHVS and FQNEAQ. The CDR3, as DNA: TGTGCCAGCAGCTTAGGGACAGTAATCAATCAGCCCCAGCATTTT. Its protein product is CASSLGTVINQPQHF.

The chain's CDR3 is CASSIGRAGANVLTF. The CDR3 DNA follows: TGTGCCAGTAGTATAGGCAGGGCTGGGGCCAACGTCCTGACTTTC. This sequence joins TRBV19 and TRBJ2-6; D is perhaps TRBD1 (5 bases). Germline V gene lookup returns CDR1 LNHDA and CDR2 SQIVND (reference sequence). Trimming stripped 1 base from V and 2 bases from J, with 6 bases between. The CDR3 is made up of 15 amino acids.

V and J are TRBV29-1 and TRBJ2-7; 8 bases fit TRBD1. The CDR3 covers 14 residues. CDR1 and CDR2 from the germline V gene are SQVTM and ANQGSEA. The V gene end was trimmed by 3 bases and the J gene end by 5 bases; junction bases not matched to a gene: 9. CDR3 residues: CSVELENRGDEQYF. The DNA of the CDR3 is TGCAGCGTTGAGTTAGAGAACAGGGGGGACGAGCAGTACTTC.

The J gene is TRBJ2-3, the V gene TRBV4-3; D might be TRBD2 (5 bases). CDR1 is LGHNA and CDR2 is YSLEER in the germline V gene. Between the trimmed V and J ends, which lost 5 bases and 4 bases, there was a span of 16 bases. CDR3 length equals 15 residues. The CDR3 loop is CASSIRGRLADTQYF. DNA of the CDR3: TGCGCCAGCAGCATACGGGGAAGATTGGCAGATACGCAGTATTTT.

The chain employs TRBV19 and TRBJ2-7; 7 positions match TRBD1. CDR3 length: 13 amino acids. The ends lost 6 bases at V and 6 bases at J; junction bases unmatched: 8. Germline CDR1 is LNHDA and CDR2 is SQIVND (reference sequence). The CDR3 here is CASRDREGGEQYF. As DNA, the CDR3 is TGTGCCAGTAGAGACAGGGAAGGTGGCGAGCAGTACTTC.

This rearrangement joins TRBV5-4 to TRBJ1-1, with D possibly matching TRBD1 (6 bases). The germline V gene encodes CDR1 SGHNT and CDR2 YYREEE (reference sequence). V was pared by 4 bases and J by 1 base, with 14 bases between. The CDR3 has 15 amino acids. CDR3 protein: CASSPIQGPNTEAFF. The CDR3 DNA sequence: TGTGCCAGCAGCCCGATACAGGGCCCGAACACTGAAGCTTTCTTT.

The rearrangement links TRBV5-6 to TRBJ2-7; 7 nucleotides align to TRBD1. J lost 1 base, V lost 5 bases, and 9 bases had no gene match. Per the germline V gene, CDR1 is SGHDT and CDR2 is YYEEEE. This CDR3 comprises 15 residues. CDR3 sequence reads: CASRPTGTPSYEQYF. Here the CDR3 DNA reads TGTGCCAGCAGGCCGACAGGGACGCCATCCTACGAGCAGTACTTC. The whole variable domain, remainder taken from reference TRBV5-6 and TRBJ2-7, is DAGVTQSPTHLIKTRGQQVTLRCSPKSGHDTVSWYQQALGQGPQFIFQYYEEEERQRGNFPDRFSGHQFPNYSSELNVNALLLGDSALYLCASRPTGTPSYEQYFGPGTRLTVT.

V usage is TRBV7-2 and J usage is TRBJ1-1, with 8 bases fitting TRBD1. CDR1 is SGHTA and CDR2 is FQGNSA in the germline V gene. The CDR3 is 16 amino acids. V lost 5 bases and J lost 6; bases outside the gene matches: 14. The DNA of the CDR3 is TGTGCCAGCAGCCCTGGGACAGGTTCCTTGGTGGCTGAAGCTTTCTTT. This codes for CASSPGTGSLVAEAFF.

This clone was detected ten times or more. This chain uses TRBV19 with TRBJ1-1, with D perhaps TRBD1 (6 bases). The CDR3 covers 15 residues. The ends were cut back, 3 bases at V and 10 bases at J, with 21 bases in the middle. Germline V gene data show CDR1 as LNHDA and CDR2 as SQIVND (reference sequence). The CDR3 DNA reads TGTGCCAGTAGTATTCTGACTGGACAGAGGATTGGAGCTTTCTTT. Protein product: CASSILTGQRIGAFF.

This rearrangement joins TRBV2 to TRBJ2-7; no clear D. The CDR3 length is 11 residues. Trimming removed 7 bases at V and 2 bases at J, with 6 bases between. In germline, CDR1 is SNHLY, CDR2 FYNNEI. The CDR3: CASKSAYEQYF. The CDR3 DNA follows: TGTGCCAGCAAGTCAGCCTACGAGCAGTACTTC. Supplemented by reference TRBV2 and TRBJ2-7, the full variable domain reads EPEVTQTPSHQVTQMGQEVILRCVPISNHLYFYWYRQILGQKVEFLVSFYNNEISEKSEIFDDQFSVERPDGSNFTLKIRSTKLEDSAMYFCASKSAYEQYFGPGTRLTVT.

The V and J genes are TRBV4-1 and TRBJ2-5; 8 nucleotides align to TRBD1. J was trimmed by 2 bases and V by 4 bases; bases with no gene match: 0. This CDR3 has 13 amino acids. The germline gives CDR1 MGHRA, CDR2 YSYEKL. The CDR3 loop reads CASSRDRQETQYF. CDR3 bases: TGCGCCAGCAGCCGGGACAGGCAAGAGACCCAGTACTTC.

The V gene is TRBV7-9, the J gene TRBJ2-7; 11 positions agree with TRBD1. J lost 3 bases, V lost 3 bases, and 4 bases had no gene match. The germline gives CDR1 SEHNR, CDR2 FQNEAQ (reference sequence). The CDR3 extends over 15 amino acids. CDR3 nucleotide sequence: TGTGCCAGCAGCTTTGGACAGGGGGCGAGCTACGAGCAGTACTTC. It yields the protein CASSFGQGASYEQYF.

This chain connects TRBV4-2 to TRBJ2-1, with a tentative D call TRBD2 (7 bases). Trimming took 4 bases from V and 8 from J, leaving 21 bases between them. The CDR3 runs 16 residues. Germline loops: CDR1 LGHNA, CDR2 YNFKEQ. The CDR3 coding sequence is TGTGCCAGCAGCCGGCGCGTAGGGGGGGATGGGGATGAGCAGTTCTTC. As protein: CASSRRVGGDGDEQFF.

The V gene is TRBV25-1, the J gene TRBJ1-3, with a weak D call TRBD1 (6 bases). Germline V CDR1 and CDR2: MGHDK, SYGVNS. Deletions cut 2 bases from V and 4 bases from J, with 9 bases between. This CDR3 comprises 14 residues. The CDR3 here is CASSEQGRGNTIYF. CDR3 DNA sequence: TGTGCCAGCAGTGAACAGGGGAGAGGAAACACCATATATTTT.

J is TRBJ1-1 and V is TRBV13; D call uncertain. The CDR3 is made up of 13 amino acids. V lost 2 bases and J 1 base, leaving 5 bases between the germline ends. Germline CDR1 is PRHDT and CDR2 is FYEKMQ (reference sequence). The CDR3: CASSLRRNTEAFF. The CDR3 nucleotides are TGTGCCAGCAGCTTAAGGAGGAACACTGAAGCTTTCTTT.

The chain links TRBV25-1 to TRBJ1-2, with 8 bases identical to TRBD1. This CDR3 spans 14 amino acids. V shed 4 bases, J shed 8 bases, and the junction held 9 bases outside the gene matches. Germline-derived CDR1 and CDR2 are MGHDK and SYGVNS. CDR3 region: CASSGSQGAWGYTF. CDR3 in DNA: TGTGCCAGCAGTGGATCGCAGGGGGCGTGGGGCTACACCTTC.